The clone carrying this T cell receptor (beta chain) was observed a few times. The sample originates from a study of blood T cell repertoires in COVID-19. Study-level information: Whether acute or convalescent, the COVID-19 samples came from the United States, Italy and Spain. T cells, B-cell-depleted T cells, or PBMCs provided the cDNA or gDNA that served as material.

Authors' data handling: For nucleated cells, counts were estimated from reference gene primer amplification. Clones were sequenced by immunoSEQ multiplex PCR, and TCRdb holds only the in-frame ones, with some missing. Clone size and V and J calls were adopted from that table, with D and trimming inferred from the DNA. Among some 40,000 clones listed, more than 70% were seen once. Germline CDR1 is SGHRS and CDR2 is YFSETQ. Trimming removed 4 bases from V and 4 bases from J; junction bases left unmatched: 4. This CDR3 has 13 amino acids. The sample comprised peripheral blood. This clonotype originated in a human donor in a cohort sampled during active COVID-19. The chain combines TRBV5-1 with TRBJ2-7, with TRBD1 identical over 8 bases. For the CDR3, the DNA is TGCGCCAGCAGCCGGACAGGGAATTACGAGCAGTACTTC. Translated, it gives CASSRTGNYEQYF. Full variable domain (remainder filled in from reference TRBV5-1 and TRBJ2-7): KAGVTQTPRYLIKTRGQQVTLSCSPISGHRSVSWYQQTPGQGLQFLFEYFSETQRNKGNFPGRFSGRQFSNSRSEMNVSTLELGDSALYLCASSRTGNYEQYFGPGTRLTVT.